A single sample is the source of the 11 T cell receptor beta chains below, sequenced in a study of beta chain features in type 1 diabetes. Sequenced material consisted of expressed TCRB transcripts (all of the isolated RNA was reverse transcribed). Sequencing was performed with immunoSEQ multiplex PCR; in TCRdb, only in-frame clones are kept and a portion is missing. There are approximately 470,000 clones in the sample; approximately 31% occur only once, and more than 0.055% lies in the top ten. The source material was naive CD4+ T cells from blood. The receptors were sampled from a man aged 18 to 29 in good health.

The chain combines TRBV9 with TRBJ2-2, with a tentative D call TRBD2 (5 bases). Trimming removed 6 bases from V and 4 bases from J, with 16 bases in between. This CDR3 is built from 15 residues. Germline-derived CDR1 and CDR2 are SGDLS and YYNGEE. CDR3 in amino acids: CASNSGEGGTGELFF. For the CDR3, the DNA is TGTGCCAGCAACTCCGGTGAGGGTGGCACCGGGGAGCTGTTTTTT.

This clone was seen once. The chain has TRBV7-3 and TRBJ2-1; 12 nucleotides agree with TRBD2. The CDR3 spans 16 residues. J lost 7 bases, V lost 5 bases, and 9 bases had no gene match. Per germline, CDR1 SGHTA and CDR2 FQGTGA. The CDR3 reads CASSEEGLAGHNEQFF. CDR3 sequence (DNA): TGTGCCAGCAGCGAAGAAGGACTAGCGGGACATAATGAGCAGTTCTTC.

The J gene is TRBJ2-7, the V gene TRBV29-1, with 8 bases matching TRBD1. Trimming cost V 3 bases and J 4 bases; bases outside gene matches: 5. Per germline, CDR1 SQVTM and CDR2 ANQGSEA. This CDR3 is built from 13 residues. The CDR3 sequence: CSVEKDRDYEQYF. The CDR3 bases are TGCAGCGTTGAGAAGGACAGGGATTACGAGCAGTACTTC.

This rearrangement joins TRBV7-2 to TRBJ2-7; the match to TRBD2 covers 13 bases. With 0 bases clipped from V and 0 bases from J, the junction kept 5 bases outside the gene matches. Germline V gives CDR1 SGHTA, CDR2 FQGNSA. The CDR3 totals 18 residues. CDR3 in amino acids: CASSLAQLAGGISYEQYF. CDR3 DNA: TGTGCCAGCAGCTTAGCGCAACTAGCGGGAGGGATCTCCTACGAGCAGTACTTC.

This clone was seen a handful of times. The chain carries TRBV29-1 and TRBJ2-6, with a tentative D call TRBD1 (5 bases). Germline lookup yields CDR1 SQVTM and CDR2 ANQGSEA. The CDR3 is 13 amino acids. V lost 4 bases, J lost 3 bases, and 7 bases lay in between. The DNA for the CDR3 is TGCAGCGTTGGGGGCCTTGGGGCCAACGTCCTGACTTTC. It encodes CSVGGLGANVLTF.

The V gene is TRBV4-1, the J gene TRBJ2-1; D is unresolved. CDR3 length: 16 residues. V lost 4 bases and J lost 2, with 15 bases in between. Germline V gene sequence: CDR1 MGHRA, CDR2 YSYEKL. For the CDR3, the DNA is TGCGCCAGCAGCCTTACCCGCCAGCGCCCCTACAATGAGCAGTTCTTC. It translates to CASSLTRQRPYNEQFF.

The sample holds a few counts of this clone. The J gene is TRBJ1-4, the V gene TRBV23-1, with unresolved D. TRBV23-1 is known as an ORF, though its function is uncertain. Trimming stripped 4 bases from V and 7 bases from J, with 16 bases between. The CDR3 spans 15 residues. As DNA, the CDR3 is TGCGCCAGCAGTCCGTCGCCCGAACCCACTGAAAAACTGTTTTTT. Its translation is CASSPSPEPTEKLFF.

V gene TRBV27 combines with J gene TRBJ2-7, with a possible D match to TRBD1 (6 bases). CDR1 MNHEY and CDR2 SMNVEV come from the germline V gene (reference sequence). The CDR3 consists of 13 residues. V was cut by 6 bases and J by 1 base, with 10 bases left in between. CDR3 coding DNA: TGTGCCAGCAGCTCAACAGGGTCCTACGAGCAGTACTTC. This gives the protein CASSSTGSYEQYF.

This clone appeared a few times. This chain connects TRBV9 to TRBJ2-7, with D unresolved. V lost 0 bases, J lost 0 bases, and 7 bases lay in between. Per the germline V gene, CDR1 is SGDLS and CDR2 is YYNGEE. CDR3 length: 14 amino acids. The CDR3, as DNA: TGTGCCAGCAGCGTAGACCTTGCCTCCTACGAGCAGTACTTC. Amino acid sequence: CASSVDLASYEQYF.

J is TRBJ2-5 and V is TRBV9; 10 nucleotides agree with TRBD2. Per germline, CDR1 SGDLS and CDR2 YYNGEE. The CDR3 loop spans 14 amino acids. V dropped 3 bases and J dropped 3; count of bases not matched to a gene: 2. CDR3 amino acids: CASSALAGEETQYF. CDR3 sequence (DNA): TGTGCCAGCAGCGCGCTAGCGGGAGAAGAGACCCAGTACTTC.

This chain joins TRBV29-1 and TRBJ2-7; D is ambiguous. The CDR3 has 13 amino acids. The germline V gene encodes CDR1 SQVTM and CDR2 ANQGSEA. Trimming removed 7 bases at V and 5 bases at J, with 18 bases between. The CDR3 nucleotides read TGCAGCGCCGCGGCAGGAACGACGGACGAGCAGTACTTC. Encoded protein: CSAAAGTTDEQYF.